These 21 T cell receptor beta chains originate from one sample sequenced in a study of shared clonotypes between healthy human individuals (dated by TCRdb to 2019 to 2021). The library was generated by the immunoSEQ multiplex PCR assay. The source is immuneACCESS, and TCRdb retained only in-frame sequences with V and J called. Part of the clones is not carried over; for the studies checked, unresolved V genes explain less than half of this, and the remainder is unexplained. Within this sample are about 480,000 clones, with about three quarters of them counted one time only. 12% of the sample rests with the top ten. The sample comprised PBMCs. The receptor set was obtained from a woman between 35 and 50 years old in good health. Some clones in this sample may be carry-over from other donors' samples.

In this sample, this clone turned up once. The chain couples TRBV7-2 to TRBJ1-4; 8 bases map to TRBD1. V lost 6 bases, J lost 14 bases, and 8 bases stayed unmatched. The CDR3 spans 12 residues. Germline CDR1 and CDR2: SGHTA and FQGNSA. This CDR3 is CASSITGGLLFF. The CDR3, as DNA: TGTGCCAGCAGTATCACAGGGGGGTTGCTGTTTTTT.

The rearrangement joins TRBV7-6 to TRBJ1-2, with unresolved D. Trimming shortened V by 2 bases and J by 6 bases, and 13 bases separated the two germline ends. The CDR3 consists of 14 residues. Germline loops: CDR1 SGHVS, CDR2 FNYEAQ. The CDR3 protein is CASSLFGSEDGYTF. Here the CDR3 DNA reads TGTGCCAGCAGCTTATTTGGGTCGGAAGATGGCTACACCTTC.

This chain links TRBV7-2 with TRBJ2-7, with a weak D call TRBD2 (6 bases). V was trimmed by 4 bases and J by 6 bases, leaving 19 bases between them. Germline CDR1 and CDR2: SGHTA and FQGNSA. The CDR3 has 15 amino acids. CDR3 bases: TGTGCCAGCAGCTCAGAAAAGGGACTTATCTTCGAGCAGTACTTC. This codes for CASSSEKGLIFEQYF.

In this sample, this clone turned up once. J is TRBJ2-1 and V is TRBV5-4; the D is unclear. Trimming left V 0 bases short and J 4 bases short, with 5 bases between. Germline CDR1 SGHNT, CDR2 YYREEE (reference sequence). The CDR3 has 13 amino acids. The chain's CDR3 is CASSLDAYNEQFF. The CDR3 nucleotides read TGTGCCAGCAGCTTGGACGCTTACAATGAGCAGTTCTTC.

J is TRBJ1-4 and V is TRBV28; D unclear. Germline-derived CDR1 and CDR2 are MDHEN and SYDVKM. V lost 4 bases and J lost 0, with 6 bases in between. This CDR3 comprises 14 residues. The chain's CDR3 is CASSSTTTNEKLFF. CDR3 nucleotides: TGTGCCAGCAGTTCCACAACAACTAATGAAAAACTGTTTTTT.

This chain connects TRBV28 to TRBJ1-2; D is possibly TRBD1 (5 bases). Trimming cost V 3 bases and J 4 bases, with 15 bases left between them. This CDR3 region has 15 residues. Germline values: CDR1 MDHEN, CDR2 SYDVKM. The chain's CDR3 is CASSFLLGGSYGYTF. For the CDR3, the DNA is TGTGCCAGCAGTTTTCTCCTCGGGGGAAGCTATGGCTACACCTTC.

This chain connects TRBV28 to TRBJ1-3; no firm D call. CDR1 is MDHEN, CDR2 SYDVKM, per germline. The CDR3 is 13 amino acids. The V and J ends lost 5 bases and 1 base respectively, with 6 bases between them. In nucleotides, the CDR3 is TGTGCCAGCAGTAAACAGTCTGGAAACACCATATATTTT. Amino acids: CASSKQSGNTIYF.

This clone was picked up many times. J is TRBJ2-7 and V is TRBV2; D perhaps matches TRBD2 (6 bases). V was shortened by 3 bases and J by 0 bases, with 6 bases between the two germline ends. The CDR3 is made up of 13 amino acids. CDR1 and CDR2 (germline): SNHLY, FYNNEI. The CDR3: CASSDGSSYEQYF. CDR3 DNA: TGTGCCAGCAGTGACGGGAGCTCCTACGAGCAGTACTTC.

The chain carries TRBV5-1 and TRBJ1-4; 9 bases match TRBD1. From germline, CDR1 is SGHRS and CDR2 YFSETQ. After removal of 4 bases from V and 8 bases from J, the junction contained 9 bases not matched to a gene. The CDR3 extends over 15 amino acids. Written as DNA, the CDR3 is TGCGCCAGCAGCGCGGAAACAGGGGGCAGGGAAAAACTGTTTTTT. Protein product: CASSAETGGREKLFF.

This rearrangement joins TRBV28 to TRBJ1-2, with D unclear. V gave up 5 bases and J gave up 8 bases, with 18 bases separating them. The germline V gene encodes CDR1 MDHEN and CDR2 SYDVKM. This CDR3 comprises 14 residues. The CDR3 nucleotides are TGTGCCAGCAGTACCCCCCGGGCCGTGGTAGGCTACACCTTC. This translates into CASSTPRAVVGYTF.

The V gene is TRBV7-9, the J gene TRBJ2-1; D perhaps matches TRBD2 (5 bases). The germline CDR1 and CDR2 sequences are SEHNR and FQNEAQ (reference sequence). V was trimmed by 5 bases and J by 7 bases, leaving 15 bases between them. The CDR3 length is 14 residues. The CDR3 bases are TGTGCCAGCAGCCCAAGCCTAGCACTTAATGAGCAGTTCTTC. It codes for CASSPSLALNEQFF.

The CDR3 loop reads CASSQDRFLSYGYTF. The DNA of the CDR3 is TGCGCCAGCAGCCAAGATCGGTTCCTGAGCTATGGCTACACCTTC. The chain joins TRBV4-3 to TRBJ1-2; no clear D gene. This CDR3 is 15 amino acids long. The ends were cut back, 0 bases at V and 4 bases at J, with 12 bases in the middle. Germline V lookup: CDR1 LGHNA, CDR2 YSLEER.

The V call is TRBV11-2, the J call TRBJ2-7, with 10 bases identical to TRBD2. The germline V gene encodes CDR1 SGHAT and CDR2 FQNNGV. This CDR3 region has 19 residues. V lost 1 base and J lost 3; bases outside the gene matches: 15. In DNA, the CDR3 is TGTGCCAGCAGCTTAGCGTCCCACCGGGGGTCTAGCGGGAGCTACGAGCAGTACTTC. Amino acids: CASSLASHRGSSGSYEQYF.

The chain uses TRBV9 and TRBJ1-1; unclear D gene. The V and J ends lost 3 bases and 0 bases respectively, with 12 bases between them. There are 15 residues in the CDR3. Germline CDR1 reads SGDLS; CDR2 reads YYNGEE. CDR3: CASSASFTVNTEAFF. The CDR3 nucleotides are TGTGCCAGCAGCGCCTCTTTTACGGTGAACACTGAAGCTTTCTTT.

The CDR3 sequence is CASSSRGLAGDHTGELFF. The CDR3 DNA reads as TGTGCCAGCAGCTCCCGTGGACTAGCGGGAGATCACACCGGGGAGCTGTTTTTT. The gene calls are TRBV7-2 and TRBJ2-2; TRBD2 aligns across 13 bases. The CDR3 loop spans 18 amino acids. Germline V lookup: CDR1 SGHTA, CDR2 FQGNSA. Germline trimming cut 4 bases from V and 3 bases from J; bases unmatched to any gene: 8.

The chain carries TRBV4-3 and TRBJ2-1; 13 bases agree with TRBD2. With V trimmed by 0 bases and J by 8 bases, 10 bases remained unmatched. The CDR3 covers 18 residues. Germline V CDR1 and CDR2: LGHNA, YSLEER. The CDR3 region has the DNA TGCGCCAGCAGCCAAGACCTACTAGCGGGAGGGCCAAGGGATGAGCAGTTCTTC. Translated, it gives CASSQDLLAGGPRDEQFF.

This rearrangement joins TRBV5-4 to TRBJ1-1; TRBD1 is a possible D gene (5 bases). Germline lookup yields CDR1 SGHNT and CDR2 YYREEE (reference sequence). This CDR3 spans 14 amino acids. Trimming pared 7 bases from V and 13 bases from J, leaving 26 bases between. The DNA for the CDR3 is TGTGCCAGCTCCTACGGCACGGCCCCCGGACACGGTTTCTTT. Protein product: CASSYGTAPGHGFF.

The V call is TRBV5-1, the J call TRBJ1-6; D is unclear. CDR3 length: 18 amino acids. V lost 3 bases, J lost 0 bases, and 16 bases lay in between. Looked up from germline, CDR1 is SGHRS and CDR2 is YFSETQ. The CDR3, as DNA: TGCGCCAGCAGCTCCACTCCGGGAGAAATCTCCTATAATTCACCCCTCCACTTT. It is translated as CASSSTPGEISYNSPLHF. Full variable domain (rest looked up from reference TRBV5-1 and TRBJ1-6): KAGVTQTPRYLIKTRGQQVTLSCSPISGHRSVSWYQQTPGQGLQFLFEYFSETQRNKGNFPGRFSGRQFSNSRSEMNVSTLELGDSALYLCASSSTPGEISYNSPLHFGNGTRLTVT.

The chain links TRBV7-9 to TRBJ1-1; D is unclear. The germline V and J ends were trimmed by 1 base and 5 bases, with 8 bases remaining between them. This CDR3 spans 13 amino acids. Germline V gene sequence: CDR1 SEHNR, CDR2 FQNEAQ (reference sequence). CDR3 protein: CASSLGSGTEAFF. CDR3 in DNA: TGTGCCAGCAGCTTAGGTTCCGGGACTGAAGCTTTCTTT.

This clone was seen a handful of times. The chain combines TRBV7-2 with TRBJ2-1; 8 nucleotides match TRBD1. Trimming took 4 bases from V and 3 from J; bases not matched to a gene: 5. The CDR3 is 15 residues long. Looked up from germline, CDR1 is SGHTA and CDR2 is FQGNSA. This chain's CDR3 is CASSSDRGHYNEQFF. CDR3 nucleotide sequence: TGTGCCAGCAGCTCCGACAGGGGACACTACAATGAGCAGTTCTTC.

The J gene is TRBJ2-7, the V gene TRBV6-5; D ambiguous. Germline V gives CDR1 MNHEY, CDR2 SVGAGI. The V end lost 4 bases, the J end lost 3 bases, and 7 bases lay between the germline ends. This CDR3 is 12 amino acids long. The CDR3, as DNA: TGTGCCAGCAGTTCCCTTAGCTACGAGCAGTACTTC. It yields the protein CASSSLSYEQYF.